The entry below describes one T cell receptor (beta chain). This clone was counted a single time. The target of this receptor is not known. No base quality information exists; no much larger clone differs at one position. The goal of deep resolution MiSeq sequencing was a depth between 1 in 1 million and 1 in 200,000 T cells, and coverage averaged 10x per clonotype. The immunoSEQ hsTCRB Kit was used to generate the TCR beta libraries. Regarding the original processing steps: Data were analyzed with ImmunoSEQ Data Assistant and ImmunoSEQ Analyzer, with V, D and J genes assigned per IMGT definitions. Clonality, which ranges from 0 to 1, was calculated by subtracting the normalized Shannon entropy of productive rearrangement frequencies from one. Only overrepresented clonotypes making up at least 0.05% of each patient's repertoire were included in the public clonotype analysis. Approximately 14 age-matched healthy donor repertoires from immuneACCESS served as clonality controls. This immuneACCESS table, as held by TCRdb, lists in-frame sequences with V and J called but not all clones. Of the missing ones, under half trace to an unresolved V gene in checked studies; the others have no known cause. From that table come the V and J calls and clone size; the DNA was used to work out D and trimming. Recorded for this sample are about 50,000 clones; roughly 57% of them occurred a single time. The ten largest clones capture around 30% of the sample.

This sample was taken from a study of cytotoxic CD8 clonotypes in ibrutinib-treated CLL (dated by TCRdb to 2020 to 2023). About the full investigation: The cohort was composed of about 10 relapsed/refractory and roughly 16 treatment-naive patients; IGHV unmutated status was identified in around 17 patients. Every remission and progressive disease sample was obtained while ibrutinib was still being received by the patients. Longitudinal samples were available for about 30% of the 86 trial participants. On average, each sample yielded around 270,000 productive templates and tens of thousands of productive rearrangements. Responses were partial in roughly 25 patients and complete in 2; after median 68 months follow-up, around 15 stayed in remission and about 12 progressed. The response samples were drawn at a median of approximately 12 months into treatment, with a range of about 6 to 40 months. Cryopreserved peripheral blood mononuclear cells were collected before treatment, at response, and at either disease progression or sustained remission. General conclusions and limits of the study: Baseline clonality was found to be higher than that of age-matched healthy donors and was strongly correlated with circulating CD8+ T-cell counts. Lymph node repertoires were not examined, and the timing of sampling was not matched between patients in sustained remission and those whose disease progressed. An increase in clonality was observed at ibrutinib response, with clonality remaining stable during sustained remission and falling back toward baseline at progression. Public clonotypes were rare and either shrank or stayed stable during treatment, and the rise in clonality at ibrutinib response reflected expansion of private clonotypes.

Taken with the paper, the label for time point translates to: 20 to 30 months on ibrutinib. For TCR beta library preparation, about 1.8 micrograms of genomic DNA were isolated from cryopreserved PBMCs. High-throughput TCR beta sequencing was performed on longitudinal blood samples from CLL patients receiving ibrutinib monotherapy. Patients were enrolled in a phase 2 open-label single-center ibrutinib monotherapy trial. The clonotype was recovered from a human donor with chronic lymphocytic leukemia. The specimen comprised PBMCs, sampled after 24 months of ibrutinib treatment.

The DNA sequence follows: TGTGCCAGCAGCCCGGGACCGGACTCTGGGGCCAACGTCCTGACTTTC. Translation gives CASSPGPDSGANVLTF. The V gene is TRBV7-6 and the J gene is TRBJ2-6; the D element could tentatively be TRBD1 or TRBD2, as 5 bases agree for each. V and J are truncated by 5 bases and 0 bases respectively, leaving an intervening sequence of 11 bases. From the cysteine through the phenylalanine, the CDR3 covers 16 amino acids. CDR3 DNA only is kept here, 48 bases in frame from base 1. CDR1 and CDR2 (SGHVS, FNYEAQ) derive from the germline V gene.